This TCR beta chain was captured by sequencing in a study of beta chain features in type 1 diabetes. Study-level points and caveats: Within the patient group, naive, central memory and Treg TCRB repertoires appeared more similar to each other than within healthy donors. Short templates might get an advantage during PCR, and this would be equal in patients and controls.

This clone was seen a few times. Its target is not known. Expressed TCRB transcripts were sequenced because the isolated RNA had all been reverse transcribed beforehand. Here immunoSEQ multiplex PCR was the method, and the copy in TCRdb shows in-frame clones only, minus some. The table includes a few hundred thousand clones, more than 11% detected once. This CDR3 is 12 amino acids long. Germline V gene sequence: CDR1 SQVTM, CDR2 ANQGSEA. Trimming pared 4 bases from V and 7 bases from J, leaving 11 bases between. This chain links TRBV29-1 with TRBJ2-1; no clear D gene. The sample consisted of naive CD4+ T cells from blood. The TCR comes from a man between 25 and 39 years old in good health. The CDR3 spells CSVGGVVNEQFF. CDR3 bases: TGCAGCGTTGGTGGGGTAGTGAATGAGCAGTTCTTC.